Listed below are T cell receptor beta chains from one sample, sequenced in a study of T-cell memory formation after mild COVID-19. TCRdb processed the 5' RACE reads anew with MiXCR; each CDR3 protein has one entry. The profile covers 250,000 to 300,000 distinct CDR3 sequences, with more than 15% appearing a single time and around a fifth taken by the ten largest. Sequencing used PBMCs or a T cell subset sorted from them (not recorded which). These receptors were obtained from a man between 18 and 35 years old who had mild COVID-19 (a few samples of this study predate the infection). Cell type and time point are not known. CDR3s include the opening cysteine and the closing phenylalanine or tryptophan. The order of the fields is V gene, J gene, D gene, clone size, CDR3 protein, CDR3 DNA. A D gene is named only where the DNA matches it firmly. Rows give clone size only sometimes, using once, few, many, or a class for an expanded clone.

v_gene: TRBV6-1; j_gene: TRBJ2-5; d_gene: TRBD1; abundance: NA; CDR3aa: CASRRTGNLQETQYF; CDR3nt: TGTGCCAGCAGACGGACAGGAAACCTTCAAGAGACCCAGTACTTC
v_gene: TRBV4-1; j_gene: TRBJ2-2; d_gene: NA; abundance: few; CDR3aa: CASSQEWPFDSPNTGELFF; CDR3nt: TGCGCCAGCAGCCAAGAGTGGCCCTTTGACAGTCCGAACACCGGGGAGCTGTTTTTT
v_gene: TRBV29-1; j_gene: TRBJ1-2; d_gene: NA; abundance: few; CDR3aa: CSVVIGMPYYGYTF; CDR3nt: TGCAGCGTCGTTATCGGTATGCCTTACTATGGCTACACCTTC
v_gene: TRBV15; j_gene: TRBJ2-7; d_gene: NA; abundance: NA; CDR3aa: CATSRDRGSSYEQYF; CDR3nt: TGTGCCACCAGCAGAGATCGGGGGTCCTCCTACGAGCAGTACTTC
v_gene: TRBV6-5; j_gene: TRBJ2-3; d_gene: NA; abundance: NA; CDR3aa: CASSYSGRLADTQYF; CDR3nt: TGTGCCAGCAGTTACTCAGGGAGGTTGGCAGATACGCAGTATTTT
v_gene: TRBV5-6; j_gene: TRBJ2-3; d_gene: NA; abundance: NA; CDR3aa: CASSHAGAASTDTQYF; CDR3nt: TGTGCCAGCAGTCATGCGGGGGCTGCTAGCACAGATACGCAGTATTTT
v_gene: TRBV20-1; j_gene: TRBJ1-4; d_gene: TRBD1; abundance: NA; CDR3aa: CSARDSGRGIEKLFF; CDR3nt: TGCAGTGCTAGAGATTCGGGCAGGGGGATAGAAAAACTGTTTTTT
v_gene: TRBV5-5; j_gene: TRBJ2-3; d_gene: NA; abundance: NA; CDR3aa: CASSLAWSRLFVLSTDTQYF; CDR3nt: TGTGCCAGCAGCTTGGCATGGTCCCGGTTATTTGTCCTGAGCACAGATACGCAGTATTTT
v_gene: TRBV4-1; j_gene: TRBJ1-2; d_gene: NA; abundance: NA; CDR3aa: CASSQDMGRMTLFYGYTF; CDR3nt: TGCGCCAGCAGCCAAGATATGGGACGGATGACTTTATTCTATGGCTACACCTTC
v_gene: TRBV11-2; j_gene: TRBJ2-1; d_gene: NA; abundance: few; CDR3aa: CASSLDFEQFF; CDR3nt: TGTGCCAGCAGCTTAGACTTTGAGCAGTTCTTC
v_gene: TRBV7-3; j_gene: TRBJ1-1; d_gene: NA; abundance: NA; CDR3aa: CASSLLRQGNTEAFF; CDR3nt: TGTGCCAGCAGCCTCTTGAGGCAGGGTAACACTGAAGCTTTCTTT
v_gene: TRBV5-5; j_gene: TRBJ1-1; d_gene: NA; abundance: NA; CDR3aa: CASSLAIRNTEAFF; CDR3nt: TGTGCCAGCAGCTTGGCTATCAGGAACACTGAAGCTTTCTTT
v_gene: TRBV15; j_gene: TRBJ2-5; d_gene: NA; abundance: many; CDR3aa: CATRGGGETQYF; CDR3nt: TGTGCCACCAGGGGGGGTGGGGAGACCCAGTACTTC
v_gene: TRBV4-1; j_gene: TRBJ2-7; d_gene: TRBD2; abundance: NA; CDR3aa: CASSQALGGAYEQYF; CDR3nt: TGCGCCAGCAGCCAGGCCCTCGGGGGGGCTTACGAGCAGTACTTC
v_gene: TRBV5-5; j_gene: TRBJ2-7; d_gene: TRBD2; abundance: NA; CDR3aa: CASSAVLAGLPQYF; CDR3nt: TGTGCCAGCAGCGCAGTACTAGCGGGGCTGCCCCAGTACTTC
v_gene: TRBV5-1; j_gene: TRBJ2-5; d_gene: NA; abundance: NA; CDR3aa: CASSLMQGSSETQYF; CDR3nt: TGCGCCAGCAGCTTGATGCAGGGGTCCAGCGAGACCCAGTACTTC
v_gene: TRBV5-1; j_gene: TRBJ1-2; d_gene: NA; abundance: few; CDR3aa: CASSLNAGSFPDEYGYTF; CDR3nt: TGCGCCAGCAGCTTGAACGCGGGATCCTTCCCGGATGAATATGGCTACACCTTC
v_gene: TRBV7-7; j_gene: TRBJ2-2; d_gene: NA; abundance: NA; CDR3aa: CASSTQPSSGELFF; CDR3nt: TGTGCCAGCAGCACCCAACCGAGTTCCGGGGAGCTGTTTTTT